These 18 T cell receptor beta chains were all obtained from the same sample, sequenced in a study of neurological immune-mediated disorders (dated by TCRdb to between 2018 and 2021). Library generation was performed with 5' RACE. Sequencing relied on an Illumina HiSeq 2500. TCRdb handled the public reads itself, with Q25 trimming in fastp and clone calling in MiXCR, and kept productive beta chains. One record per CDR3 amino acid sequence lists the most common genes and DNA. Within this sample are some 120,000 distinct CDR3 sequences, with 3.2% of them counted one time only. The ten largest clones take up 1% to 1.5% of the sample. The specimen was PBMCs. The origin of the receptors is a woman younger than 45 with multiple sclerosis.

The sample holds many counts of this clonotype. V is TRBV3-1 and J is TRBJ2-5, with TRBD2 matching over 7 bases. Germline values: CDR1 LGHDT, CDR2 YNNKEL (reference sequence). This CDR3 contains 17 residues. V was clipped by 0 bases and J by 2 bases; unmatched bases: 9. CDR3 sequence reads: CASSQDNSGANQETQYF. The CDR3 nucleotides are TGTGCCAGCAGCCAAGATAACAGCGGGGCCAATCAAGAGACCCAGTACTTC.

This clonotype has at least ten counts. This sequence joins TRBV7-8 and TRBJ1-2; 10 bases map to TRBD1. The CDR3 loop spans 14 amino acids. CDR1 and CDR2 from the germline V gene are SGHVS and FQNEAQ. The V gene end was trimmed by 3 bases and the J gene end by 7 bases; junction bases not matched to a gene: 5. The CDR3 sequence: CASSLLTGGFGYTF. CDR3 in DNA: TGTGCCAGCAGCTTGTTGACAGGGGGCTTTGGCTACACCTTC.

In regard to this clonotype: This may arise from a read error, as a much more abundant clone is one base away. Since no conserved phenylalanine or tryptophan closes the CDR3, a read error is the likely cause. CDR3 DNA: TGTGCCGGCGGGGACAAAAACATTCAGTACTGC. Protein: CAGGDKNIQYC. V usage is TRBV7-9 and J usage is TRBJ2-4; D may be TRBD2 (6 bases). Trimming cost V 11 bases and J 3 bases, with 8 bases left between them. CDR1 is SEHNR, CDR2 FQNEAQ, per germline (reference sequence). CDR3 size: 11 residues.

This clonotype has ten or more counts. The chain links TRBV6-1 to TRBJ1-2; D gene unclear. V was clipped by 1 base and J by 8 bases, with 14 bases between them. There are 14 residues in the CDR3. CDR1 is MNHNS and CDR2 is SASEGT in the germline V gene. The CDR3 is CASSEVSGSGGYTF. The CDR3, as DNA: TGTGCCAGCAGTGAAGTGTCGGGGAGCGGAGGCTACACCTTC.

This clonotype was seen repeatedly, ten times or more. The V gene is TRBV4-2, the J gene TRBJ2-7; D possibly corresponds to TRBD1 (6 bases). The V and J ends lost 2 bases and 5 bases respectively, with 16 bases between them. CDR1 LGHNA and CDR2 YNFKEQ come from the germline V gene. This CDR3 has 15 residues. In DNA form, the CDR3 reads TGTGCCAGCAGCCAACTATTCTCAGGGGACCACGAGCAGTACTTC. Translating gives CASSQLFSGDHEQYF.

This clonotype was seen a handful of times. This rearrangement joins TRBV5-1 to TRBJ2-7; maybe TRBD1 (6 bases). Trimming pared 2 bases from V and 4 bases from J, leaving 13 bases between. Germline V CDR1 and CDR2: SGHRS, YFSETQ. The CDR3 consists of 14 residues. CDR3 bases: TGCGCCAGCAGCTTCCTGCAAACAGGGTACGAGCAGTACTTC. Encoded protein: CASSFLQTGYEQYF.

This clonotype was observed many times. V usage is TRBV9 and J usage is TRBJ1-2; TRBD1 is a possible D gene (5 bases). Between the trimmed V and J ends, which lost 3 bases and 8 bases, there was a span of 14 bases. Germline V lookup: CDR1 SGDLS, CDR2 YYNGEE. This CDR3 is 13 amino acids long. DNA for the CDR3: TGTGCCAGCAGCGCGGCCGACTGGGGGGGCTACACCTTC. It yields the protein CASSAADWGGYTF.

Ten or more counts support this clonotype. This chain connects TRBV5-6 to TRBJ1-6, with 7 bases fitting TRBD1. This CDR3 is 16 amino acids long. Germline CDR1 SGHDT, CDR2 YYEEEE. Trimming took 2 bases from V and 9 from J; bases not matched to a gene: 11. CDR3: CASSFSGDRDRSPLHF. DNA of the CDR3: TGTGCCAGCAGCTTCTCAGGGGACAGAGACCGTTCACCCCTCCACTTT. Supplemented by reference TRBV5-6 and TRBJ1-6, the full variable domain reads DAGVTQSPTHLIKTRGQQVTLRCSPKSGHDTVSWYQQALGQGPQFIFQYYEEEERQRGNFPDRFSGHQFPNYSSELNVNALLLGDSALYLCASSFSGDRDRSPLHFGNGTRLTVT.

This clonotype was detected many times. The rearrangement links TRBV29-1 to TRBJ1-2; unclear D gene. V was shortened by 6 bases and J by 2 bases, with 19 bases between the two germline ends. The germline V gene has CDR1 SQVTM and CDR2 ANQGSEA. The CDR3 spans 15 residues. CDR3 nucleotides: TGCAGCGTGGGCCCCTCAGCCAGGCGAAACTATGGCTACACCTTC. Protein product: CSVGPSARRNYGYTF.

In this sample, this clonotype turned up many times. The genes are TRBV4-3 and TRBJ2-1; TRBD2 aligns across 8 bases. Trimming at V came to 0 bases and at J to 16 bases, leaving 11 bases not matched to a gene. In germline, CDR1 is LGHNA, CDR2 YSLEER. CDR3 length: 14 amino acids. CDR3 sequence: CASSQDAGGAGKFF. The CDR3 bases are TGCGCCAGCAGCCAAGACGCCGGGGGGGCCGGCAAATTCTTC.

This clonotype occurred many times. The CDR3 sequence: CASRKNEDYNEQFF. The DNA of the CDR3 is TGCGCCAGCAGAAAGAACGAGGATTACAATGAGCAGTTCTTC. This sequence joins TRBV10-2 and TRBJ2-1; D gene unclear. CDR3 size: 14 residues. V was cut by 6 bases and J by 4 bases, with 13 bases left in between. Per germline, CDR1 WSHSY and CDR2 SAAADI.

This clonotype was seen many times. V gene TRBV29-1 combines with J gene TRBJ2-1; D is perhaps TRBD1 (6 bases). Germline CDR1 reads SQVTM; CDR2 reads ANQGSEA. V gave up 4 bases and J gave up 0 bases, with 10 bases separating them. The CDR3 has 14 residues. The CDR3 nucleotides read TGCAGCGTTGTGGACAGCAGCTCCTACAATGAGCAGTTCTTC. Translating gives CSVVDSSSYNEQFF.

This clonotype was counted at least ten times. The chain recombines TRBV3-1 with TRBJ2-2; TRBD2 matches at 7 bases. Germline lookup yields CDR1 LGHDT and CDR2 YNNKEL (reference sequence). Trimming cost V 1 base and J 4 bases; bases outside gene matches: 9. The CDR3 runs to 17 residues. CDR3 region: CASSQGGRLAVTGELFF. Here the CDR3 DNA reads TGTGCCAGCAGCCAAGGAGGTCGTCTAGCGGTCACCGGGGAGCTGTTTTTT.

This clonotype was seen ten or more times. This chain links TRBV29-1 with TRBJ1-1; the D gene is possibly TRBD1 (6 bases). There are 15 residues in the CDR3. The germline V and J ends were trimmed by 5 bases and 3 bases, with 19 bases remaining between them. Germline CDR1 is SQVTM and CDR2 is ANQGSEA. CDR3 DNA: TGCAGCGTTCTTGACCGGGGGGCCGGGTACACTGAAGCTTTCTTT. This encodes CSVLDRGAGYTEAFF.

This clonotype was counted many times. Here the CDR3 reads CASSIGGDYEQYF. CDR3 in DNA: TGTGCCAGCAGCATAGGGGGGGACTACGAGCAGTACTTC. V usage is TRBV7-2 and J usage is TRBJ2-7, with D perhaps matching TRBD2 (7 bases). Germline lookup yields CDR1 SGHTA and CDR2 FQGNSA. Trimming took off 5 bases at V and 3 bases at J, with 11 bases between the two ends. This CDR3 region has 13 residues.

This clonotype was detected only a few times. Just one base apart from a much larger clone, this may be a read error. V gene TRBV11-2 combines with J gene TRBJ2-3, with D unclear. V was shortened by 3 bases and J by 1 base, with 11 bases between the two germline ends. The germline CDR1 and CDR2 sequences are SGHAT and FQNNGV. The CDR3 consists of 15 residues. CDR3 nucleotide sequence: TGTGCCAGCAGCTTGAACGAGTTTGGCACAGATACGCAGTATTTT. Protein: CASSLNEFGTDTQYF. Looking up the rest from reference TRBV11-2 and TRBJ2-3 gives the full variable domain: EAGVAQSPRYKIIEKRQSVAFWCNPISGHATLYWYQQILGQGPKLLIQFQNNGVVDDSQLPKDRFSAERLKGVDSTLKIQPAKLEDSAVYLCASSLNEFGTDTQYFGPGTRLTVL.

The table lists this clonotype with many counts. The chain is built from TRBV5-1 and TRBJ1-1; D gene unclear. The V and J ends lost 0 bases and 4 bases respectively, with 16 bases between them. This CDR3 has 16 amino acids. CDR1 is SGHRS and CDR2 is YFSETQ in the germline V gene. CDR3 sequence (DNA): TGCGCCAGCAGCTTGGTGATTGGGAGTGGGAGCACTGAAGCTTTCTTT. Protein sequence: CASSLVIGSGSTEAFF.

The sample holds many counts of this clonotype. The gene calls are TRBV11-2 and TRBJ2-7, with TRBD1 matching 10 bases. V dropped 4 bases and J dropped 5; count of bases not matched to a gene: 8. CDR1 is SGHAT, CDR2 FQNNGV, per germline. There are 15 residues in the CDR3. The chain's CDR3 is CASSSTGGFLNEQYF. CDR3 nucleotides: TGTGCCAGCAGCTCGACAGGGGGCTTTCTGAACGAGCAGTACTTC.